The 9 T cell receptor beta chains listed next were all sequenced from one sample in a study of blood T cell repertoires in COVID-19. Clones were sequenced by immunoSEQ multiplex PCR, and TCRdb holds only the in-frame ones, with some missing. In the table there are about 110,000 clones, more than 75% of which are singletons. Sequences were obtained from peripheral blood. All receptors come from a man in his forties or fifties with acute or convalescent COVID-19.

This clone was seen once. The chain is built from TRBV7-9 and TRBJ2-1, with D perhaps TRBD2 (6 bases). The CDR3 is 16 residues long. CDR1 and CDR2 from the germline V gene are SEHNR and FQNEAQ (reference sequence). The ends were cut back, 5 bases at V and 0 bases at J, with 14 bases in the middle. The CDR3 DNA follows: TGTGCCAGCAGCGGCACTAGCCATTCCTCCTACAATGAGCAGTTCTTC. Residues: CASSGTSHSSYNEQFF.

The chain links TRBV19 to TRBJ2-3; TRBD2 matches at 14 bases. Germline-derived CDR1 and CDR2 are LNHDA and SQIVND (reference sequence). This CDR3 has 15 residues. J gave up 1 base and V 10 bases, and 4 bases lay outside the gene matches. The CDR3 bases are TGTGCCACTCAGGGACTAGCGGGGGGCACAGATACGCAGTATTTT. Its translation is CATQGLAGGTDTQYF.

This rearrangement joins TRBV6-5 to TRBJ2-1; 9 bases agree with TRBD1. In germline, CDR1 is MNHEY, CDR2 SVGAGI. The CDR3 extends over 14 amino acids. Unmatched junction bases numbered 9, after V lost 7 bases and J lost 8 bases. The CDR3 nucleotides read TGTGCCAGCACCGCACCCGACAGGGGGTATGAGCAGTTCTTC. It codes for CASTAPDRGYEQFF.

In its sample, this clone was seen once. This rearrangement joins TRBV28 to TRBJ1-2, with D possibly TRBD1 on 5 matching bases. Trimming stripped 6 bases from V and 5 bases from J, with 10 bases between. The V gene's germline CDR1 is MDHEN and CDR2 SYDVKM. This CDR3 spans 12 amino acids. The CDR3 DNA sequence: TGTGCCAGCAGCCCCGGGGGATATGGCTACACCTTC. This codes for CASSPGGYGYTF.

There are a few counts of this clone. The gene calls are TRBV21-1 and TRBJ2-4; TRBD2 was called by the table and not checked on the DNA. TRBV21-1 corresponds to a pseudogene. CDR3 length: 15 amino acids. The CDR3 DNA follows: TGTGCCAGCAGCAAAGTTCCCTTAGCCAAAAACATTCAGTACTTC. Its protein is CASSKVPLAKNIQYF.

The CDR3 sequence is CASSYSNGPGYTF. In DNA form, the CDR3 reads TGTGCCAGCAGTTACTCGAATGGCCCTGGCTACACCTTC. The chain links TRBV6-2 or TRBV6-3 to TRBJ1-2, with D unclear. V dropped 0 bases and J dropped 7 bases, with 9 bases sitting between them. Germline CDR1 and CDR2: MNHEY and SVGEGT. The CDR3 spans 13 residues.

CDR3 in DNA: TGTGCCAGCAGCAGAGGGGGTTCTGGAAACACCATATATTTT. Translation: CASSRGGSGNTIYF. The rearrangement uses TRBV25-1 and TRBJ1-3, with D maybe TRBD1 (6 bases). This CDR3 has 14 amino acids. Trimming removed 6 bases at V and 1 base at J, with 10 bases between. Germline V lookup: CDR1 MGHDK, CDR2 SYGVNS.

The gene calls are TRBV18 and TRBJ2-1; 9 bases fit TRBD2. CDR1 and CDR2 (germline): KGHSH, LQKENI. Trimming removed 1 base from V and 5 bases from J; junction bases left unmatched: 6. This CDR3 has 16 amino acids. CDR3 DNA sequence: TGTGCCAGCTCACCACTCGCTAGCGGGGTCAACAATGAGCAGTTCTTC. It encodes CASSPLASGVNNEQFF.

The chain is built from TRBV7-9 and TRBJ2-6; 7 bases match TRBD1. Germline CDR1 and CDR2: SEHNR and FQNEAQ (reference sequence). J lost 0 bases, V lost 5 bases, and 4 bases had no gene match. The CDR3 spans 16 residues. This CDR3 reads CASSPGQVSGANVLTF. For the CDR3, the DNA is TGTGCCAGCAGCCCCGGACAGGTCTCTGGGGCCAACGTCCTGACTTTC.